This is a list of T cell receptor beta chains from one sample in a study of beta chain features in type 1 diabetes. The data were produced by immunoSEQ multiplex PCR, yet TCRdb's version contains in-frame clones alone and is incomplete. The sample yields 640,000 or so clones, more than 13% seen once. The sequenced sample was naive CD4+ T cells from blood. These receptors were collected from a man in his late teens or twenties with type 1 diabetes. CDR3s include the opening cysteine and the closing phenylalanine or tryptophan. The order of the fields is CDR3 protein, CDR3 DNA, V gene, J gene, D gene, clone size. The D gene is left open where the match is weak. Part of the rows lack a size; the others show once, few, many or a class for expanded clones.

CASSSLPGQEAFF	TGTGCCAGCAGCTCTTTACCGGGACAGGAAGCTTTCTTT	TRBV7-3	TRBJ1-1	TRBD1	.
CASSRTSSGRYSYEQYF	TGTGCCAGCAGCCGGACGTCTAGCGGCCGCTACTCCTACGAGCAGTACTTC	TRBV7-2	TRBJ2-7	TRBD2	.
CASSLPEGSLHF	TGTGCCAGTAGTCTACCTGAGGGATCCCTCCACTTT	TRBV19	TRBJ1-6	.	.
CASSDPPVNEQYF	TGTGCCAGCAGTGACCCGCCGGTTAACGAGCAGTACTTC	TRBV25-1	TRBJ2-7	.	few
CASSPPGEGDSTEAFF	TGTGCCAGCAGTCCTCCCGGGGAGGGGGATAGCACTGAAGCTTTCTTT	TRBV28	TRBJ1-1	.	.
CASSYPRGETQYF	TGTGCCAGCAGTTACCCCAGGGGAGAGACCCAGTACTTC	TRBV6-5	TRBJ2-5	.	few
CASSPGRDTGELFF	TGTGCCAGCAGCCCAGGGAGGGACACCGGGGAGCTGTTTTTT	TRBV9	TRBJ2-2	TRBD2	few
CAWNWDSYTEAFF	TGTGCCTGGAACTGGGACAGCTACACTGAAGCTTTCTTT	TRBV30	TRBJ1-1	TRBD1	.
CASSLGGDYGYTF	TGTGCCAGCAGTTTGGGAGGGGACTATGGCTACACCTTC	TRBV28	TRBJ1-2	.	few
CASSQVGPGALTDTQYF	.	TRBV21-1	TRBJ2-3	.	few
CASSPALQASYEQYF	TGTGCCAGCAGCCCAGCCCTACAGGCCTCCTACGAGCAGTACTTC	TRBV7-2	TRBJ2-7	.	.
CASSAEGQGDYGYTF	TGTGCCAGCAGCGCCGAGGGACAGGGGGACTATGGCTACACCTTC	TRBV25-1	TRBJ1-2	TRBD1	.
CASSAGRFTDTQYF	TGTGCCAGCAGCGCGGGACGGTTCACAGATACGCAGTATTTT	TRBV7-2	TRBJ2-3	.	.
CASSLSRVSYEQYF	TGTGCCAGCAGCTTAAGCCGCGTCTCCTACGAGCAGTACTTC	TRBV7-3	TRBJ2-7	.	.
CASSVYAGANVLTF	TGTGCCAGCAGTGTTTATGCTGGGGCCAACGTCCTGACTTTC	TRBV2	TRBJ2-6	.	few
CASSLDKNTEAFF	TGTGCCAGCAGTCTGGACAAGAACACTGAAGCTTTCTTT	TRBV2	TRBJ1-1	.	few
CASSVGQGNEQYF	TGTGCCAGCAGCGTAGGACAGGGAAACGAGCAGTACTTC	TRBV9	TRBJ2-7	TRBD1	.